The clone carrying this T cell receptor beta chain was counted ten times or more. V dropped 4 bases and J dropped 0 bases, with 13 bases sitting between them. The CDR3 loop spans 16 amino acids. CDR1 SGHDN and CDR2 FVKESK come from the germline V gene. Samples came from patients with localized non-small cell lung adenocarcinoma. The data were obtained in a study of CD4 and CD8 cells across lung adenocarcinoma regions. TCRdb processed the PCR reads anew with MiXCR; each CDR3 protein has one entry. The sample carries over 10,000 distinct CDR3 sequences, 53% recorded once. This sequence originates from a female donor with lung adenocarcinoma. The CD4 and CD8 labels of this study may be unreliable. The chain links TRBV14 to TRBJ2-1; D might be TRBD1 or TRBD2, each matching 5 bases. Sequencing input: CD8+ T cells from the center of a lung tumor. CDR3 sequence reads: CASSRRLQVSYNEQFF. The CDR3 nucleotides read TGTGCCAGCAGCCGAAGACTACAGGTCTCCTACAATGAGCAGTTCTTC.